The clone carrying this T cell receptor (beta chain) was seen only a few times. The antigen is unknown. The source of the sample is a study of T-cell reconstitution after alpha-beta-depleted transplantation in children. Study outcomes and limitations: Several patients had high TCRbeta diversity at day 60; it came from surviving recipient T cells and thymic progenitors. Several hundred expanded graft clones reportedly gave rise to the alpha-beta T cells present about two months after transplant. A year had passed since transplant, and T-cell counts and diversity by then came mostly from newly produced T cells.

The length of the CDR3 is 13 residues. V lost 11 bases to trimming and J lost 1 base, with 14 bases between them. Per the germline V gene, CDR1 is SEHNR and CDR2 is FQNEAQ (reference sequence). Unique molecular identifiers were built into the TCRbeta library. TCRdb reprocessed the PCR reads via MiXCR and lists one record per CDR3 protein. Of 300,000 to 350,000 distinct CDR3 sequences listed, roughly 21% are singletons. Sequenced material: PBMCs, mostly from graft donor cells, taken 180 days after TCRalphabeta/CD19-depleted stem cell transplant. This sequence joins TRBV7-9 and TRBJ1-1; D uncertain. This TCR was sampled from a male patient under 18 who had a stem cell transplant for acute lymphoblastic leukemia, so the T cells may come from the graft donor. In DNA, the CDR3 is TGTGCCGCCCCAGATGGGAAGAACACTGAAGCTTTCTTT. Its translation: CAAPDGKNTEAFF.